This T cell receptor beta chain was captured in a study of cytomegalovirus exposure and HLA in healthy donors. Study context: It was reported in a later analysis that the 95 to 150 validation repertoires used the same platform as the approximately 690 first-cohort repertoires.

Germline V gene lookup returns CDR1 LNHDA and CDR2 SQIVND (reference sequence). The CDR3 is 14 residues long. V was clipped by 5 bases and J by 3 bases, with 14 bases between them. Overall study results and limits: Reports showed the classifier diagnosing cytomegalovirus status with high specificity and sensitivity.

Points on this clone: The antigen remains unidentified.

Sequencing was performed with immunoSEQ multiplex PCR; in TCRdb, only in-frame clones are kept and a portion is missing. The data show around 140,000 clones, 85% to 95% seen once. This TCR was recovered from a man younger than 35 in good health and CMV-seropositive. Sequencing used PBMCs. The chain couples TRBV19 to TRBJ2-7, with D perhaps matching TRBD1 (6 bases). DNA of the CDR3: TGTGCCAGTAGTCCCCGAGGGGGATTCTACGAGCAGTACTTC. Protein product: CASSPRGGFYEQYF.